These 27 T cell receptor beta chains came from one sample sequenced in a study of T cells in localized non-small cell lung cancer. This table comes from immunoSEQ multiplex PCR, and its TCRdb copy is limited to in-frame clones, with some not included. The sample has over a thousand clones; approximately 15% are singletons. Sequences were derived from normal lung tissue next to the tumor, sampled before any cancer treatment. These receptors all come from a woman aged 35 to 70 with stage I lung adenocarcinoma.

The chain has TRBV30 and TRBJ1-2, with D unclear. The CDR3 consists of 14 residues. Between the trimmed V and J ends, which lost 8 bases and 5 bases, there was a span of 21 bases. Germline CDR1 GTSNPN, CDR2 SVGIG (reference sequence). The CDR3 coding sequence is TGTGCCGGGAAACCCCCAGGTCCTCATTATGGCTACACCTTC. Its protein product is CAGKPPGPHYGYTF.

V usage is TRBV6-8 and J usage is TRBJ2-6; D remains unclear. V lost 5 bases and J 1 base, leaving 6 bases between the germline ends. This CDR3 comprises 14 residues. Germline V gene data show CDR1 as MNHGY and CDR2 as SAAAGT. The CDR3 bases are TGTGCCAGCAGTGGGGAATCTGGGGCCAACGTCCTGACTTTC. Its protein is CASSGESGANVLTF.

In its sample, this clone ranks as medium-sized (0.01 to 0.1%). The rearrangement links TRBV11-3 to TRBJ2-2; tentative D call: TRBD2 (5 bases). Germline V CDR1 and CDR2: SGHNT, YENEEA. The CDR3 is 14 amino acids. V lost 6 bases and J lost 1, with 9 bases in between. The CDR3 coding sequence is TGTGCCAGCAGAAGAGGGATGAACACCGGGGAGCTGTTTTTT. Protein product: CASRRGMNTGELFF.

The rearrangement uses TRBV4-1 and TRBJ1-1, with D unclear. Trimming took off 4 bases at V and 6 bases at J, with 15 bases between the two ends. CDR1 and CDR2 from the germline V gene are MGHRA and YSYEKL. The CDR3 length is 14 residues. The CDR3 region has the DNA TGCGCCAGCAGCCTCATAACCCTCTCCGCTGAAGCTTTCTTT. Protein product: CASSLITLSAEAFF.

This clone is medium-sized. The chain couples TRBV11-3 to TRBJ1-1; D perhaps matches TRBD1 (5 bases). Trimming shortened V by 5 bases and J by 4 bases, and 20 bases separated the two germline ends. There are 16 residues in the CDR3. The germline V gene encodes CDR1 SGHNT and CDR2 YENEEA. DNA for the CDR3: TGTGCCAGCAGCCCATCCGGGGTGGGGGGAGGCACTGAAGCTTTCTTT. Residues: CASSPSGVGGGTEAFF.

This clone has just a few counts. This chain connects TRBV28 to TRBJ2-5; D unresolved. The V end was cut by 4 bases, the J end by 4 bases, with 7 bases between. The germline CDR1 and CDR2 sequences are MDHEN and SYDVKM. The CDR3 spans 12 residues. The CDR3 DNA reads TGTGCCAGCAGTTCAGCCCTAGAGACCCAGTACTTC. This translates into CASSSALETQYF.

The CDR3 DNA follows: TGTGCCAGCAGAGGGACAGGGGTCGGTCAGCCCCAGCATTTT. It specifies CASRGTGVGQPQHF. The chain is built from TRBV6-8 and TRBJ1-5, with TRBD1 matching over 10 bases. The V gene's germline CDR1 is MNHGY and CDR2 SAAAGT. This CDR3 is built from 14 residues. Trimming took 6 bases from V and 6 from J; bases not matched to a gene: 5.

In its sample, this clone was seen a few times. As DNA, the CDR3 is TGTGCCAGCATTCCTTTCAGGGGGTTGAGGGTTGAAGCTTTCTTT. Amino acid sequence: CASIPFRGLRVEAFF. This chain connects TRBV28 to TRBJ1-1, with TRBD1 matching 7 bases. Germline V gene lookup returns CDR1 MDHEN and CDR2 SYDVKM. Unmatched junction bases numbered 15, after V lost 7 bases and J lost 7 bases. CDR3 length: 15 residues.

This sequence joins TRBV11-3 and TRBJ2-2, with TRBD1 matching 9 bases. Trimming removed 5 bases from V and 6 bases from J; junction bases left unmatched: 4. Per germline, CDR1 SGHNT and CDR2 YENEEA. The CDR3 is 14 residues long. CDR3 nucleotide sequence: TGTGCCAGCAGCGTGAGACAGGGGGCCGGGGAGCTGTTTTTT. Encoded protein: CASSVRQGAGELFF.

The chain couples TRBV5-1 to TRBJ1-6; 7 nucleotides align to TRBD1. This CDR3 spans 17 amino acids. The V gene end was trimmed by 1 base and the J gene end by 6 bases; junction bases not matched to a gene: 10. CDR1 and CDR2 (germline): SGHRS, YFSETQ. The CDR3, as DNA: TGCGCCAGCAGCTTGTCAGGGGGACATCCCTCTAATTCACCCCTCCACTTT. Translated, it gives CASSLSGGHPSNSPLHF.

The CDR3 DNA reads as TGTGCCAGCAGCCCTCAGGGACTAGCTCTCTCAGGGGGAGAGACCCAGTACTTC. Its protein product is CASSPQGLALSGGETQYF. This chain links TRBV9 with TRBJ2-5; 9 nucleotides align to TRBD2. Per the germline V gene, CDR1 is SGDLS and CDR2 is YYNGEE. V was pared by 4 bases and J by 4 bases, with 17 bases of the junction left unmatched. The CDR3 totals 18 residues.

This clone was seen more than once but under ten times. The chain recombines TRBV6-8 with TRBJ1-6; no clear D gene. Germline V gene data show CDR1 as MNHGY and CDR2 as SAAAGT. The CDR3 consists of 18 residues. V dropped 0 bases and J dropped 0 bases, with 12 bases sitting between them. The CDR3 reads CASSYSFAASSYNSPLHF. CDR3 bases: TGTGCCAGCAGTTACTCGTTTGCAGCCAGCTCCTATAATTCACCCCTCCACTTT.

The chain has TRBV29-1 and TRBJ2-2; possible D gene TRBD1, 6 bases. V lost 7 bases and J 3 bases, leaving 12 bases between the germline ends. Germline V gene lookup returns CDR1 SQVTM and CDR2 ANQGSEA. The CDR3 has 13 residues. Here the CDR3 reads CSARDIYTGELFF. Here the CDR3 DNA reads TGCAGCGCCCGGGACATCTACACCGGGGAGCTGTTTTTT.

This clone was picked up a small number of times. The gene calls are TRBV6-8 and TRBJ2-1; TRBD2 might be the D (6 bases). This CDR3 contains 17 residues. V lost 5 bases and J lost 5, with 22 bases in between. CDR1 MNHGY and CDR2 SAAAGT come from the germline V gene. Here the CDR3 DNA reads TGTGCCAGCAGTACCCCATCTTCGGACTGGGGGGACAATGAGCAGTTCTTC. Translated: CASSTPSSDWGDNEQFF.

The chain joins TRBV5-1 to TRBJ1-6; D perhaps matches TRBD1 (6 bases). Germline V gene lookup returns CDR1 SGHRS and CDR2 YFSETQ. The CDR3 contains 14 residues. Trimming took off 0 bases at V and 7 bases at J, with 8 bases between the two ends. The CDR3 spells CASSLDQGNSPLHF. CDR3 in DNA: TGCGCCAGCAGCTTGGACCAGGGGAATTCACCCCTCCACTTT.

The CDR3 nucleotides are TGTGCCACCGTACAGGGGACTGGAAACACCATATATTTT. It encodes CATVQGTGNTIYF. V is TRBV18 and J is TRBJ1-3; 7 bases map to TRBD1. Germline assignment: CDR1 KGHSH and CDR2 LQKENI. This CDR3 comprises 13 residues. The trim removed 10 bases at V and 2 bases at J, leaving 5 bases unmatched.

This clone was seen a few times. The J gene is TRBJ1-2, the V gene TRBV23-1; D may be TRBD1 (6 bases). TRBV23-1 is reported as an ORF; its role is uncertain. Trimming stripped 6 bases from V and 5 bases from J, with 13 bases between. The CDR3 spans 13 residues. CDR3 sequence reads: CASSQQGNYGYTF. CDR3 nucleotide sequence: TGCGCCAGCAGCCAACAGGGAAATTATGGCTACACCTTC.

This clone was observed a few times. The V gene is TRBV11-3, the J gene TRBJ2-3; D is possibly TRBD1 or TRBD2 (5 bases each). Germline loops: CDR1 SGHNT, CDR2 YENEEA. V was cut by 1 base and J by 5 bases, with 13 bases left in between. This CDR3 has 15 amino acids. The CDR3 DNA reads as TGTGCCAGCAGCTTAGTTCTGGGGGAGCTAGATACGCAGTATTTT. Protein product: CASSLVLGELDTQYF.

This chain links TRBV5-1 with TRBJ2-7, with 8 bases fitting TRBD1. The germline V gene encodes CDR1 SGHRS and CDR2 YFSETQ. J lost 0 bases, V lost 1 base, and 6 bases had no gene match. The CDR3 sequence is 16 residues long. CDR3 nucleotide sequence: TGCGCCAGCAGCTTGCGAGGACAGGGCCTCTCCTACGAGCAGTACTTC. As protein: CASSLRGQGLSYEQYF.

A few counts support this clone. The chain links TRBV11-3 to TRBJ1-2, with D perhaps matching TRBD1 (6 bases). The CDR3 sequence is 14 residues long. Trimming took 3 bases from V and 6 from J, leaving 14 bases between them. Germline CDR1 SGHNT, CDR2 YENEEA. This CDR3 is CASSLPQGRHGYTF. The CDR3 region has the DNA TGTGCCAGCAGCTTGCCTCAGGGGCGCCATGGCTACACCTTC.

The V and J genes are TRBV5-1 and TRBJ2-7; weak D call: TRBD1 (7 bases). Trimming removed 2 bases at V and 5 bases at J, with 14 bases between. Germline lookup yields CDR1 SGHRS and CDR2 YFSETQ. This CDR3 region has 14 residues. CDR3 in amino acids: CASSFNGGTDEQYF. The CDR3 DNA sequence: TGCGCCAGCAGCTTCAATGGGGGGACAGACGAGCAGTACTTC.

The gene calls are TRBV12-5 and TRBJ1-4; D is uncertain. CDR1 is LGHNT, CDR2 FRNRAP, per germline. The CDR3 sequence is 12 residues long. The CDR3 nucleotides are TGTGCCAGCGGAAACAGTAATGAAAAACTGTTTTTT. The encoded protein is CASGNSNEKLFF.

Here the CDR3 DNA reads TGTGCCAGCAGACTACAGGGGCCGAACACTGAAGCTTTCTTT. This translates into CASRLQGPNTEAFF. V gene TRBV11-3 combines with J gene TRBJ1-1; 7 bases map to TRBD1. Germline V gene sequence: CDR1 SGHNT, CDR2 YENEEA. The V and J ends lost 6 bases and 1 base, in that order; junction bases with no gene match: 5. The CDR3 has 14 amino acids.

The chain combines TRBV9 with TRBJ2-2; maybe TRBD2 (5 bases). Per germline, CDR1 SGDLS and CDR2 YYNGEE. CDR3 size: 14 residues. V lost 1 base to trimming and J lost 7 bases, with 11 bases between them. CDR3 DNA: TGTGCCAGCAGCGTACAAAGCGGAGGCGGGGAGCTGTTTTTT. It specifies CASSVQSGGGELFF.

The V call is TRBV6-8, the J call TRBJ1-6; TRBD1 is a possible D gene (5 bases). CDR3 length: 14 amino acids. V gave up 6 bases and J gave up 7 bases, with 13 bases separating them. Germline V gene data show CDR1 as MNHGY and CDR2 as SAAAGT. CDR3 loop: CASSRDRTNSPLHF. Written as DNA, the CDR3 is TGTGCCAGCAGCCGAGACAGAACGAATTCACCCCTCCACTTT.

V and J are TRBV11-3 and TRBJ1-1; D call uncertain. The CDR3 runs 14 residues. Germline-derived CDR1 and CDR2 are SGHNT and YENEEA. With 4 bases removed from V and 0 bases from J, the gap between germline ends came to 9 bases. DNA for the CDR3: TGTGCCAGCAGCTGGGGTTTTATGAACACTGAAGCTTTCTTT. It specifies CASSWGFMNTEAFF.

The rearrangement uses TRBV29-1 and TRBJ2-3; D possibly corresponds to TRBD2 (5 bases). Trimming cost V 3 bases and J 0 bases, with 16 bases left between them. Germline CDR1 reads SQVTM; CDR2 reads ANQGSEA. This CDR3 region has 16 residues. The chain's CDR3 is CSVEGLARPSTDTQYF. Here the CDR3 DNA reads TGCAGCGTTGAGGGCTTAGCGAGACCCAGCACAGATACGCAGTATTTT.